The sequence of this TCR beta chain was determined in a study of blood T cell repertoires in COVID-19. Study information: Sites in the United States, Italy and Spain provided acute and convalescent COVID-19 samples. T cells, B-cell-depleted T cells, or PBMCs supplied cDNA or gDNA.

Authors' methods: Reference gene primer amplification gave nucleated cell count estimates. Some clones are missing from TCRdb's copy, which holds only in-frame ones; the method was immunoSEQ multiplex PCR. Clonal size and the V and J genes are those of that table, whereas D and trimming came from the DNA. This sample carries some 270,000 clones, around 89% of them seen once, and the ten largest clones take around 0.84%. Sequencing used peripheral blood. The TCR was taken from a young man with acute or convalescent COVID-19.

CDR3 nucleotide sequence: TGTGCCAGCAGCCCCGGGACTAGAAACGAGCAGTACTTC. Amino acid sequence: CASSPGTRNEQYF. J is TRBJ2-7 and V is TRBV5-4, with 8 positions matching TRBD2. CDR1 and CDR2 (germline): SGHNT, YYREEE (reference sequence). This CDR3 comprises 13 residues. V was clipped by 4 bases and J by 5 bases; unmatched bases: 5.